What follows are 27 T cell receptor beta chains derived from one specimen sequenced in a study of CD8 T cells in ankylosing spondylitis. A single record per CDR3 protein comes from TCRdb applying MiXCR to the 5' RACE reads. The sample has 300,000 to 350,000 distinct CDR3 sequences; about a fifth are singletons. Sequenced: blood, either unsorted or a sorted T cell fraction (not recorded which). These receptors originate from a female donor with ankylosing spondylitis or in good health (not recorded which).

This clonotype was counted between two and nine times. The chain links TRBV18 to TRBJ2-5; no clear D gene. With 3 bases removed from V and 5 bases from J, the gap between germline ends came to 10 bases. Per the germline V gene, CDR1 is KGHSH and CDR2 is LQKENI. This CDR3 region has 13 residues. This CDR3 reads CASSPIPAETQYF. In DNA form, the CDR3 reads TGTGCCAGCTCACCTATCCCAGCGGAGACCCAGTACTTC.

The V and J genes are TRBV2 and TRBJ2-1; no firm D call. Trimming took off 7 bases at V and 6 bases at J, with 16 bases between the two ends. The CDR3 contains 14 residues. From germline, CDR1 is SNHLY and CDR2 FYNNEI. The CDR3 nucleotides read TGTGCCAGCACGGAACTCCCGAACGGCAATGAGCAGTTCTTC. Its protein is CASTELPNGNEQFF.

The chain uses TRBV12-3 or TRBV12-4 and TRBJ2-6; D possibly corresponds to TRBD1 (5 bases). The germline V and J ends were trimmed by 7 bases and 2 bases, with 15 bases remaining between them. CDR3 length equals 16 residues. CDR3 DNA: TGTGCCAGCACCCCCTACAGGAGCCCTGGGGCCAACGTCCTGACTTTC. It specifies CASTPYRSPGANVLTF.

The chain carries TRBV12-3 or TRBV12-4 and TRBJ1-5; TRBD1 is a possible D gene (5 bases). Trimming removed 6 bases from V and 2 bases from J, with 14 bases in between. The CDR3 runs 15 residues. CDR3 region: CASSSGRGGNQPQHF. CDR3 nucleotide sequence: TGTGCCAGCAGCTCCGGACGGGGGGGCAATCAGCCCCAGCATTTT.

This clonotype was counted a single time. This sequence joins TRBV4-3 and TRBJ2-1; the match to TRBD2 covers 8 bases. This CDR3 has 15 residues. J was trimmed by 8 bases and V by 1 base; bases with no gene match: 7. Germline V lookup: CDR1 LGHNA, CDR2 YSLEER. The CDR3 region is CASSQAGSGIYEQFF. The CDR3 coding sequence is TGCGCCAGCAGCCAAGCGGGTAGCGGGATCTATGAGCAGTTCTTC.

This sequence joins TRBV5-5 and TRBJ1-2; D is unclear. This CDR3 region has 15 residues. Germline V gene sequence: CDR1 SGHKS, CDR2 YYEKEE (reference sequence). V was trimmed by 3 bases and J by 8 bases, leaving 20 bases between them. The DNA for the CDR3 is TGTGCCAGCAGCTCAGCCCCGCAGAATGTCGGCGGCTACACCTTC. Protein product: CASSSAPQNVGGYTF.

This clonotype was seen a few times. The chain is built from TRBV7-9 and TRBJ2-7, with D hard to call. Germline V lookup: CDR1 SEHNR, CDR2 FQNEAQ (reference sequence). There are 12 residues in the CDR3. Trimming left V 1 base short and J 3 bases short, with 4 bases between. CDR3 sequence reads: CASSLDHYEQYF. Written as DNA, the CDR3 is TGTGCCAGCAGCTTAGACCACTACGAGCAGTACTTC.

This clonotype was found a few times. The CDR3 DNA sequence: TGCGCCAGCAGCTTGGTGGGTAGCGGGAGAGAAGAGACCCAGTACTTC. It yields the protein CASSLVGSGREETQYF. The rearrangement links TRBV5-1 to TRBJ2-5, with 9 bases identical to TRBD2. The CDR3 covers 16 residues. From germline, CDR1 is SGHRS and CDR2 YFSETQ. V lost 0 bases to trimming and J lost 3 bases; unmatched junction nucleotides: 6.

The chain joins TRBV20-1 to TRBJ1-3; D ambiguous. CDR3 length: 11 amino acids. Germline V lookup: CDR1 DFQATT, CDR2 SNEGSKA (reference sequence). V was pared by 2 bases and J by 4 bases, with 3 bases between. In DNA form, the CDR3 reads TGCAGTGCTAGAAGCGGAAACACCATATATTTT. This encodes CSARSGNTIYF.

V is TRBV20-1 and J is TRBJ2-7; TRBD1 agrees at 7 bases. The CDR3 has 13 amino acids. Germline-derived CDR1 and CDR2 are DFQATT and SNEGSKA (reference sequence). V gave up 3 bases and J gave up 4 bases; unmatched junction bases: 6. The CDR3 bases are TGCAGTGCTAGCGTCAACAGGGGTTACGAGCAGTACTTC. This sequence encodes CSASVNRGYEQYF.

The chain has TRBV7-9 and TRBJ2-1, with 9 bases matching TRBD2. V was pared by 2 bases and J by 5 bases, with 10 bases of the junction left unmatched. Germline V gene lookup returns CDR1 SEHNR and CDR2 FQNEAQ (reference sequence). CDR3 length equals 17 residues. CDR3 sequence reads: CASSLPAWAGGDNEQFF. For the CDR3, the DNA is TGTGCCAGCAGCTTACCCGCCTGGGCGGGAGGGGACAATGAGCAGTTCTTC.

This clonotype was counted between two and nine times. The V call is TRBV3-1, the J call TRBJ1-5; D is unresolved. Between the trimmed V and J ends, which lost 1 base and 1 base, there was a span of 5 bases. The germline V gene has CDR1 LGHDT and CDR2 YNNKEL (reference sequence). The CDR3 contains 14 residues. CDR3 loop: CASSQGQSNQPQHF. DNA for the CDR3: TGTGCCAGCAGCCAAGGCCAGAGCAATCAGCCCCAGCATTTT.

CDR3: CASSSSWNEQFF. The CDR3 nucleotides are TGTGCCAGCAGTTCCTCTTGGAATGAGCAGTTCTTC. V gene TRBV6-6 combines with J gene TRBJ2-1; D is ambiguous. The CDR3 contains 12 residues. V was trimmed by 4 bases and J by 7 bases, leaving 8 bases between them. Germline CDR1 reads MNHNY; CDR2 reads SVGAGI (reference sequence).

This clonotype has more than one count but fewer than ten. This chain connects TRBV6-1 to TRBJ1-2, with D perhaps matching TRBD1 (6 bases). V lost 6 bases, J lost 2 bases, and 13 bases lay in between. This CDR3 region has 14 residues. CDR1 MNHNS and CDR2 SASEGT come from the germline V gene. In DNA form, the CDR3 reads TGTGCCAGCAGGAGAGGACAGAGCAACTATGGCTACACCTTC. It specifies CASRRGQSNYGYTF.

Many counts were recorded for this clonotype. The chain employs TRBV27 and TRBJ1-2, with a possible D match to TRBD1 (5 bases). The CDR3 sequence is 17 residues long. Germline CDR1 and CDR2: MNHEY and SMNVEV (reference sequence). V was pared by 3 bases and J by 4 bases, with 21 bases between. The CDR3 is CASSFRVYPRGVYGYTF. Here the CDR3 DNA reads TGTGCCAGCAGTTTTCGAGTCTACCCACGGGGGGTCTATGGCTACACCTTC.

As DNA, the CDR3 is TGTGCCAGCAGTTACTGGGACAGGAGGAACCCCTACAATGAGCAGTTCTTC. Translating gives CASSYWDRRNPYNEQFF. The chain carries TRBV6-2 or TRBV6-3 and TRBJ2-1, with TRBD1 matching 8 bases. The V and J ends lost 1 base and 2 bases, in that order; junction bases with no gene match: 7. Germline values: CDR1 MNHEY, CDR2 SVGEGT. The CDR3 totals 17 residues.

This rearrangement joins TRBV28 to TRBJ2-7; weak D call: TRBD2 (5 bases). CDR1 and CDR2 from the germline V gene are MDHEN and SYDVKM. V was cut by 3 bases and J by 4 bases, with 7 bases left in between. The CDR3 totals 12 residues. CDR3 protein: CASSLWRYEQYF. The CDR3 DNA reads as TGTGCCAGCAGTTTGTGGAGGTACGAGCAGTACTTC.

V gene TRBV6-2 or TRBV6-3 combines with J gene TRBJ2-3; D is undetermined. The V end was cut by 7 bases, the J end by 10 bases, with 18 bases between. Germline V gene data show CDR1 as MNHEY and CDR2 as SVGEGT. CDR3 length: 13 residues. The CDR3 protein is CASTPVPGPPQYF. The CDR3, as DNA: TGTGCCAGCACCCCTGTCCCGGGCCCACCGCAGTATTTT.

This clonotype has a handful of counts. The J gene is TRBJ2-7, the V gene TRBV20-1; 12 nucleotides line up with TRBD1. This CDR3 region has 13 residues. V was pared by 6 bases and J by 4 bases, with 4 bases of the junction left unmatched. The V gene's germline CDR1 is DFQATT and CDR2 SNEGSKA (reference sequence). The CDR3 DNA reads as TGCAGTGCCCTGGGACAGGGGGCATACGAGCAGTACTTC. This sequence encodes CSALGQGAYEQYF.

The table lists this clonotype with a few counts. V and J are TRBV6-1 and TRBJ2-1, with 8 bases identical to TRBD2. CDR1 and CDR2 from the germline V gene are MNHNS and SASEGT. The CDR3 loop spans 15 amino acids. The junction had 11 bases not matched to a gene; V was cut back by 3 bases and J by 10 bases. The CDR3 bases are TGTGCCAGCAGTGAGCGCGGGACTAGAAGAGCCGAGCAGTTCTTC. It yields the protein CASSERGTRRAEQFF.

With regard to this clonotype: A much larger clone is a single base away; this may be a read error. The chain recombines TRBV20-1 with TRBJ2-1, with D possibly TRBD2 on 7 matching bases. The CDR3 totals 17 residues. Germline lookup yields CDR1 DFQATT and CDR2 SNEGSKA (reference sequence). CDR3 sequence: CSARDRRGLASYNERFF. DNA of the CDR3: TGCAGTGCTAGAGATCGGCGGGGGCTAGCGAGTTACAATGAGCGGTTCTTC.

To note about this clonotype: A much larger clone sits a single nucleotide away, making a read error possible. This is likely a read error, given that the CDR3 carries no conserved phenylalanine or tryptophan at its end. The genes are TRBV20-1 and TRBJ2-5; D ambiguous. V lost 6 bases and J lost 2, with 4 bases in between. The CDR3 totals 10 residues. The germline gives CDR1 DFQATT, CDR2 SNEGSKA (reference sequence). The CDR3 spells CSAAQETQYL. The CDR3 DNA reads as TGCAGTGCCGCACAAGAGACCCAGTACCTC.

Worth noting for this clonotype: One end of the junction fails to match germline, which may point to a read error. The chain combines TRBV20-1 with TRBJ2-3; TRBD2 aligns across 13 bases. The CDR3 is 17 residues long. CDR1 is DFQATT, CDR2 SNEGSKA, per germline (reference sequence). CDR3 amino acids: CCARDPRTSGRPDTQYF. DNA for the CDR3: TGCTGTGCTAGAGACCCCAGGACTAGCGGGAGACCAGATACGCAGTATTTT.

This clonotype was recorded a few times. V usage is TRBV20-1 and J usage is TRBJ1-2; 7 bases are a match to TRBD1. The germline V gene encodes CDR1 DFQATT and CDR2 SNEGSKA (reference sequence). The V and J ends lost 4 bases and 2 bases, in that order; junction bases with no gene match: 4. This CDR3 contains 13 residues. CDR3 bases: TGCAGTGCTAAAGACAGGGCGAACTATGGCTACACCTTC. Its protein product is CSAKDRANYGYTF.

This sequence joins TRBV6-1 and TRBJ2-7; 9 bases are a match to TRBD1. This CDR3 comprises 14 residues. Germline values: CDR1 MNHNS, CDR2 SASEGT. The V segment lost 8 bases and the J segment 1 base; nucleotides outside the gene matches: 6. The CDR3 DNA reads as TGTGCCAGCGCGGAGGACAGGGGTTCCTACGAGCAGTACTTC. As protein: CASAEDRGSYEQYF.

In the case of this clonotype: At one boundary the junction diverges from the germline segment, which might be a read error. The V gene is TRBV7-2, the J gene TRBJ2-3, with TRBD1 identical over 7 bases. From germline, CDR1 is SGHTA and CDR2 FQGNSA. The CDR3 covers 13 residues. The CDR3 DNA reads as TGTCCCAGCAGCTCAGACAGGGTAGATACGCAGTATTTT. It specifies CPSSSDRVDTQYF.

The table lists this clonotype with a few counts. This sequence joins TRBV5-1 and TRBJ1-3; possibly TRBD1 for D (5 bases). Trimming took 4 bases from V and 1 from J, leaving 18 bases between them. The CDR3 sequence is 17 residues long. Germline V gene sequence: CDR1 SGHRS, CDR2 YFSETQ. The CDR3 DNA is TGCGCCAGCAGCCAAAAGGGGAGATCAGGGTCTGGAAACACCATATATTTT. It codes for CASSQKGRSGSGNTIYF. Complete variable domain (other parts from reference TRBV5-1 and TRBJ1-3): KAGVTQTPRYLIKTRGQQVTLSCSPISGHRSVSWYQQTPGQGLQFLFEYFSETQRNKGNFPGRFSGRQFSNSRSEMNVSTLELGDSALYLCASSQKGRSGSGNTIYFGEGSWLTVV.